Presented here are 16 T cell receptor beta chains from one specimen sequenced in a study of blood T cell repertoires in COVID-19. The data were produced by immunoSEQ multiplex PCR, yet TCRdb's version contains in-frame clones alone and is incomplete. The table shows more than 250,000 clones, with roughly 85% occurring only once. The sample comprised PBMCs or T cells enriched from blood (not recorded which). These receptors all come from a man aged 25-40 years who had recovered from COVID-19.

V is TRBV7-3 and J is TRBJ2-5, with 9 bases lining up with TRBD2. The CDR3 is made up of 13 amino acids. V dropped 8 bases and J dropped 4; count of bases not matched to a gene: 5. Per the germline V gene, CDR1 is SGHTA and CDR2 is FQGTGA. CDR3 nucleotides: TGTGCCAGCGGCAGAGCGGGGGGAGAGACCCAGTACTTC. It specifies CASGRAGGETQYF.

The chain joins TRBV18 to TRBJ1-6; 7 nucleotides line up with TRBD1. With 4 bases clipped from V and 0 bases from J, the junction kept 15 bases outside the gene matches. The germline V gene encodes CDR1 KGHSH and CDR2 LQKENI. This CDR3 spans 20 amino acids. CDR3 in amino acids: CASSRRDSWEEGSYNSPLHF. CDR3 nucleotide sequence: TGTGCCAGCTCACGCCGGGACAGCTGGGAAGAAGGCTCCTATAATTCACCCCTCCACTTT.

The chain employs TRBV27 and TRBJ1-2; TRBD1 matches at 7 bases. The CDR3 contains 12 residues. V was clipped by 5 bases and J by 7 bases; unmatched bases: 4. CDR1 is MNHEY and CDR2 is SMNVEV in the germline V gene (reference sequence). CDR3 region: CASSRTGLGYTF. For the CDR3, the DNA is TGTGCCAGCAGTAGGACAGGCCTTGGCTACACCTTC.

The chain carries TRBV19 and TRBJ1-1, with 7 bases identical to TRBD1. Germline CDR1 is LNHDA and CDR2 is SQIVND (reference sequence). This CDR3 contains 16 residues. The ends lost 3 bases at V and 1 base at J; junction bases unmatched: 8. CDR3 DNA: TGTGCCAGTAGTATCGGCCCCAGACAGGGGAACACTGAAGCTTTCTTT. Its translation is CASSIGPRQGNTEAFF.

The chain carries TRBV30 and TRBJ2-3, with 9 nucleotides matching TRBD2. This CDR3 region has 13 residues. After removal of 4 bases from V and 2 bases from J, the junction contained 1 base not matched to a gene. Germline CDR1 reads GTSNPN; CDR2 reads SVGIG (reference sequence). The DNA of the CDR3 is TGTGCCTGGACTAGCGGGACCACAGATACGCAGTATTTT. This sequence encodes CAWTSGTTDTQYF.

The V and J genes are TRBV11-2 and TRBJ1-4; D not resolved. This CDR3 is 13 amino acids long. Germline V lookup: CDR1 SGHAT, CDR2 FQNNGV. V lost 5 bases and J 7 bases, leaving 11 bases between the germline ends. CDR3 amino acids: CASSAWLREKLFF. In DNA, the CDR3 is TGTGCCAGCAGCGCGTGGTTACGTGAAAAACTGTTTTTT.

CDR3 in DNA: TGTGCCAGTAGTATAGACAGGGGGAGGTCCTACAATGAGCAGTTCTTC. Amino acid sequence: CASSIDRGRSYNEQFF. J is TRBJ2-1 and V is TRBV19; tentative D call: TRBD1 (7 bases). CDR1 and CDR2 from the germline V gene are LNHDA and SQIVND (reference sequence). The CDR3 runs 16 residues. Trimming left V 0 bases short and J 1 base short, with 10 bases between.

The chain uses TRBV1 and TRBJ2-6; the table's TRBD2 call for D was not verified on the DNA. TRBV1 has pseudogene status. The CDR3 length is 19 residues. The CDR3 sequence is CTSSQDVVGRNSGANVLTF. CDR3 DNA: TGCACCAGCAGCCAAGATGTTGTGGGGAGAAACTCTGGGGCCAACGTCCTGACTTTC.

The chain links TRBV5-1 to TRBJ1-1, with a tentative D call TRBD1 (6 bases). Germline CDR1 SGHRS, CDR2 YFSETQ. This CDR3 contains 16 residues. Trimming removed 4 bases at V and 0 bases at J, with 16 bases between. CDR3 bases: TGCGCCAGCAGCGTATTAGCGAGGGGGATGAACACTGAAGCTTTCTTT. This gives the protein CASSVLARGMNTEAFF.

The genes are TRBV25-1 and TRBJ1-6; 9 bases match TRBD1. The junction had 11 bases not matched to a gene; V was cut back by 6 bases and J by 8 bases. The CDR3 runs to 16 residues. The germline V gene encodes CDR1 MGHDK and CDR2 SYGVNS. Here the CDR3 reads CASRGDRGNVDSPLHF. CDR3 nucleotides: TGTGCCAGCAGGGGTGACAGGGGGAATGTCGATTCACCCCTCCACTTT.

The rearrangement joins TRBV6-5 to TRBJ2-3; no definite D call. Germline CDR1 MNHEY, CDR2 SVGAGI. V was shortened by 8 bases and J by 1 base, with 10 bases between the two germline ends. This CDR3 has 13 amino acids. CDR3 nucleotide sequence: TGTGCCAGCCTCAGTCTCGGCACAGATACGCAGTATTTT. Encoded protein: CASLSLGTDTQYF.

This sequence joins TRBV7-3 and TRBJ2-7, with TRBD1 identical over 10 bases. Unmatched junction bases numbered 10, after V lost 5 bases and J lost 6 bases. The CDR3 spans 15 residues. Germline values: CDR1 SGHTA, CDR2 FQGTGA. The CDR3 nucleotides read TGTGCCAGCAGCCTGAACCCGGGACAGGGGAGCGAGCAGTACTTC. Amino acid sequence: CASSLNPGQGSEQYF.

The rearrangement links TRBV13 to TRBJ2-7, with 9 bases matching TRBD2. V was pared by 3 bases and J by 3 bases, with 6 bases of the junction left unmatched. Per the germline V gene, CDR1 is PRHDT and CDR2 is FYEKMQ (reference sequence). This CDR3 spans 15 amino acids. The DNA of the CDR3 is TGTGCCAGCAGCTTCGCGGGGGGGTCACTCTACGAGCAGTACTTC. Translating it yields CASSFAGGSLYEQYF.

The chain is built from TRBV19 and TRBJ2-3; TRBD2 matches 7 bases. V shed 5 bases, J shed 0 bases, and the junction held 5 bases outside the gene matches. Germline CDR1 and CDR2: LNHDA and SQIVND (reference sequence). This CDR3 has 15 residues. The CDR3 sequence: CASSGISGSTDTQYF. CDR3 DNA sequence: TGTGCCAGTAGTGGAATTAGCGGGAGCACAGATACGCAGTATTTT.

This clone was picked up many times. V and J are TRBV18 and TRBJ1-1; D is perhaps TRBD1 (6 bases). The germline gives CDR1 KGHSH, CDR2 LQKENI. V lost 5 bases and J 1 base, leaving 14 bases between the germline ends. CDR3 size: 15 residues. This CDR3 reads CASSKTGEGNTEAFF. For the CDR3, the DNA is TGTGCCAGCTCAAAGACAGGCGAAGGGAACACTGAAGCTTTCTTT.

The chain links TRBV12-5 to TRBJ1-6; D perhaps matches TRBD1 (5 bases). Germline CDR1 reads LGHNT; CDR2 reads FRNRAP. The CDR3 extends over 17 amino acids. V lost 4 bases, J lost 0 bases, and 13 bases lay in between. The DNA of the CDR3 is TGTGCTAGTGGTTGGGTGACAGCGAGCTCCTATAATTCACCCCTCCACTTT. Amino acid sequence: CASGWVTASSYNSPLHF. Full variable domain (rest looked up from reference TRBV12-5 and TRBJ1-6): DARVTQTPRHKVTEMGQEVTMRCQPILGHNTVFWYRQTMMQGLELLAYFRNRAPLDDSGMPKDRFSAEMPDATLATLKIQPSEPRDSAVYFCASGWVTASSYNSPLHFGNGTRLTVT.